One sample yielded the 19 T cell receptor beta chains listed below, sequenced in a study of shared clonotypes between healthy human individuals. Only in-frame clones appear in the TCRdb table, and some are missing; sequencing was by immunoSEQ multiplex PCR. The sample gives millions of clones, 85% to 95% of which show up once; under 0.15% is in the top ten. The sequencing sample was made of naive CD4+ T cells sorted from blood. The sample's subset: CD45RA+ positively selected. The receptors were sampled from a man aged 18 to 29 in good health.

The chain recombines TRBV30 with TRBJ1-5; maybe TRBD1 (6 bases). The germline V and J ends were trimmed by 2 bases and 1 base, with 12 bases remaining between them. Germline V gene data show CDR1 as GTSNPN and CDR2 as SVGIG (reference sequence). CDR3 length: 15 residues. Here the CDR3 DNA reads TGTGCCTGGAGTATGGGGGCAAAGAGCAATCAGCCCCAGCATTTT. This sequence encodes CAWSMGAKSNQPQHF.

The chain uses TRBV7-9 and TRBJ1-6; TRBD1 is a possible D gene (5 bases). V was pared by 5 bases and J by 0 bases, with 11 bases between. Per the germline V gene, CDR1 is SEHNR and CDR2 is FQNEAQ (reference sequence). The CDR3 sequence is 16 residues long. For the CDR3, the DNA is TGTGCCAGCAGCCTGGGGGGGAGCTCCTATAATTCACCCCTCCACTTT. Protein product: CASSLGGSSYNSPLHF.

As to this clone: Other DNA sequences in the same sample also yield this CDR3. The V call is TRBV5-1, the J call TRBJ2-3, with TRBD2 matching over 11 bases. The CDR3 has 15 amino acids. After removal of 0 bases from V and 6 bases from J, the junction contained 3 bases not matched to a gene. Germline CDR1 and CDR2: SGHRS and YFSETQ. CDR3 nucleotides: TGCGCCAGCAGCTTGGAGGGACTAGCGGTGGATACGCAGTATTTT. It translates to CASSLEGLAVDTQYF.

This clone was seen only once. This chain links TRBV7-2 with TRBJ2-1, with D perhaps matching TRBD1 or TRBD2 (5 bases each). Looked up from germline, CDR1 is SGHTA and CDR2 is FQGNSA. The V gene lost 5 bases and the J gene lost 5 bases, with 19 bases spanning the gap. CDR3 length: 16 amino acids. CDR3 sequence (DNA): TGTGCCAGCAGCCTCACCGGGACCCTTCTGAACAATGAGCAGTTCTTC. This gives the protein CASSLTGTLLNNEQFF.

This clone was recorded only once. The CDR3 DNA reads as TGTGCCAGCAGTGACCTCAGTACACCCTTTCCTGGCTACACCTTC. Its protein product is CASSDLSTPFPGYTF. The chain has TRBV6-4 and TRBJ1-2; D remains ambiguous. Germline CDR1 reads MRHNA; CDR2 reads SNTAGT. The V and J ends lost 2 bases and 7 bases respectively, with 17 bases between them. This CDR3 has 15 residues.

The chain couples TRBV7-2 to TRBJ1-1; D gene uncertain. Trimming left V 2 bases short and J 1 base short, with 8 bases between. CDR1 and CDR2 from the germline V gene are SGHTA and FQGNSA. The CDR3 is 14 amino acids. The CDR3 region has the DNA TGTGCCAGCAGCTTATATCAGACGAACACTGAAGCTTTCTTT. Translated: CASSLYQTNTEAFF.

This chain uses TRBV10-3 with TRBJ1-2, with D maybe TRBD1 (5 bases). Per the germline V gene, CDR1 is ENHRY and CDR2 is SYGVKD. The CDR3 runs 13 residues. The V and J ends lost 3 bases and 6 bases respectively, with 11 bases between them. The CDR3 region has the DNA TGTGCCATCAGTGAAGACAGTCAAAATGGCTACACCTTC. Residues: CAISEDSQNGYTF.

The rearrangement joins TRBV7-2 to TRBJ2-7, with D uncertain. The J call may be mistaken, given a closer DNA end match to TRBJ2-5. Germline V CDR1 and CDR2: SGHTA, FQGNSA. This CDR3 has 14 residues. The CDR3 DNA is TGTGCCAGCAGCTTGTTTCCCGGGCCAGAGACCCAGTACTTC. This sequence encodes CASSLFPGPETQYF.

The CDR3 loop is CASSLAQTNTGELFF. CDR3 coding DNA: TGTGCCAGCAGCTTAGCACAAACGAACACCGGGGAGCTGTTTTTT. This chain connects TRBV7-2 to TRBJ2-2, with no clear D. V lost 0 bases, J lost 0 bases, and 5 bases lay in between. CDR3 length equals 15 residues. Germline CDR1 reads SGHTA; CDR2 reads FQGNSA.

The CDR3 is CASSFGGLETQYF. In DNA, the CDR3 is TGTGCCAGCAGCTTTGGGGGTTTAGAGACCCAGTACTTC. The chain links TRBV9 to TRBJ2-5; D is tentatively TRBD1 or TRBD2 (5 bases each). CDR3 length: 13 amino acids. Germline V gene sequence: CDR1 SGDLS, CDR2 YYNGEE. V dropped 4 bases and J dropped 4 bases, with 11 bases sitting between them.

This clone was seen only once. The rearrangement links TRBV2 to TRBJ1-2; TRBD1 aligns across 9 bases. The CDR3 sequence is 15 residues long. Trimming cost V 7 bases and J 1 base; bases outside gene matches: 7. CDR1 is SNHLY, CDR2 FYNNEI, per germline. CDR3 sequence reads: CASKREGQGNYGYTF. In DNA form, the CDR3 reads TGTGCCAGCAAACGGGAGGGACAGGGTAACTATGGCTACACCTTC.

The V call is TRBV7-8, the J call TRBJ1-6; 9 bases line up with TRBD1. The CDR3 runs 15 residues. Per the germline V gene, CDR1 is SGHVS and CDR2 is FQNEAQ. The ends lost 5 bases at V and 8 bases at J; junction bases unmatched: 7. The DNA for the CDR3 is TGTGCCAGCAGCCCGGGGACAGGGAGGCATTCACCCCTCCACTTT. This gives the protein CASSPGTGRHSPLHF.

V and J are TRBV10-2 and TRBJ2-3; maybe TRBD2 (6 bases). The germline CDR1 and CDR2 sequences are WSHSY and SAAADI. V shed 3 bases and J shed 9 bases, with 10 bases lying between them. The CDR3 runs 12 residues. This chain's CDR3 is CASSEKLATQYF. CDR3 nucleotides: TGCGCCAGCAGTGAAAAACTAGCCACGCAGTATTTT.

The chain carries TRBV7-9 and TRBJ2-3; TRBD2 aligns across 9 bases. The length of the CDR3 is 14 residues. After removal of 0 bases from V and 5 bases from J, the junction contained 0 bases not matched to a gene. The germline V gene has CDR1 SEHNR and CDR2 FQNEAQ (reference sequence). Here the CDR3 reads CASSLALAGDTQYF. For the CDR3, the DNA is TGTGCCAGCAGCTTAGCACTAGCGGGAGATACGCAGTATTTT.

The chain has TRBV5-1 and TRBJ2-5, with D perhaps assigned TRBD1 or TRBD2 (5 bases each). CDR3 length: 15 residues. Germline V gene lookup returns CDR1 SGHRS and CDR2 YFSETQ. V was clipped by 3 bases and J by 1 base, with 13 bases between them. CDR3 DNA: TGCGCCAGCAGCTCCCCGGTGGGGGTCCAAGAGACCCAGTACTTC. Amino acids: CASSSPVGVQETQYF.

The chain couples TRBV7-2 to TRBJ2-3, with D unresolved. Trimming pared 2 bases from V and 6 bases from J, leaving 6 bases between. Germline V CDR1 and CDR2: SGHTA, FQGNSA. The CDR3 is made up of 12 amino acids. The CDR3, as DNA: TGTGCCAGCAGCTTATGGATGGATACGCAGTATTTT. This gives the protein CASSLWMDTQYF.

The genes are TRBV11-2 and TRBJ1-4, with D unresolved. Germline CDR1 SGHAT, CDR2 FQNNGV. Trimming shortened V by 1 base and J by 5 bases, and 5 bases separated the two germline ends. This CDR3 contains 13 residues. The CDR3 sequence is CASSLVRNEKLFF. For the CDR3, the DNA is TGTGCCAGCAGCTTAGTTAGAAATGAAAAACTGTTTTTT.

This chain joins TRBV6-6 and TRBJ2-1, with D hard to call. The CDR3 totals 12 residues. CDR1 MNHNY and CDR2 SVGAGI come from the germline V gene (reference sequence). Deletions cut 6 bases from V and 8 bases from J, with 11 bases between. For the CDR3, the DNA is TGTGCCAGCAGCAACCCTACGCATGAGCAGTTCTTC. This encodes CASSNPTHEQFF.

The gene calls are TRBV2 and TRBJ2-1; the D call may be TRBD1 or TRBD2 (5 bases each). Germline lookup yields CDR1 SNHLY and CDR2 FYNNEI. The CDR3 loop spans 14 amino acids. The ends were cut back, 7 bases at V and 7 bases at J, with 17 bases in the middle. CDR3 DNA sequence: TGTGCCAGCACCCGAGCTCGGGACCTAAATGAGCAGTTCTTC. Translating gives CASTRARDLNEQFF.